This TCR beta chain was sequenced for a study of blood T cells in healthy people across ages. This clonotype was seen only a few times. What it binds is unknown. With 6 bases removed from V and 1 base from J, the gap between germline ends came to 9 bases. Germline V gene lookup returns CDR1 MNHEY and CDR2 SVGAGI. The CDR3 extends over 13 amino acids. Notes on the study in general: Estimated diversity across one million T cells was deemed an underestimate.

The authors ran a second PCR of 7 to 11 cycles using a sample-barcoded 5' primer and a J-beta primer mix. Each CDR3 protein is one row after TCRdb ran MiXCR on the 5' RACE reads. The sample lists 1.5 million to 2 million distinct CDR3 sequences; less than 50% were seen once. The rearrangement joins TRBV6-5 to TRBJ2-5, with D maybe TRBD2 (6 bases). The origin of this receptor is a woman aged 40-49 years in good health. Sequenced sample: blood. This CDR3 is CASREGFQETQYF. The CDR3 region has the DNA TGTGCCAGCAGGGAGGGGTTCCAAGAGACCCAGTACTTC.